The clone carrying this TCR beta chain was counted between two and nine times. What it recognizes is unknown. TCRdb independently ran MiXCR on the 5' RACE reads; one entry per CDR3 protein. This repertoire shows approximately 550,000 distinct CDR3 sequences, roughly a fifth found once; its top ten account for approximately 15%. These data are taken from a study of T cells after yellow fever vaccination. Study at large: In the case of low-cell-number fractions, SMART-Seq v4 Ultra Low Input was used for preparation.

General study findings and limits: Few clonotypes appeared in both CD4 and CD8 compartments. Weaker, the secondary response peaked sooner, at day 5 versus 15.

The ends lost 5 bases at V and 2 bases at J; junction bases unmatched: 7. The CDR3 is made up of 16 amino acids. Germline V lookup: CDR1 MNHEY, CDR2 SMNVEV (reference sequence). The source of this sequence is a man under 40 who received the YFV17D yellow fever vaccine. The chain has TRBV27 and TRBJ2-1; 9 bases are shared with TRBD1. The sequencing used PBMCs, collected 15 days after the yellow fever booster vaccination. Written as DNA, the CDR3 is TGTGCCAGCAGTAACACAGGGGGCGCAGCCTACAATGAGCAGTTCTTC. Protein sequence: CASSNTGGAAYNEQFF.